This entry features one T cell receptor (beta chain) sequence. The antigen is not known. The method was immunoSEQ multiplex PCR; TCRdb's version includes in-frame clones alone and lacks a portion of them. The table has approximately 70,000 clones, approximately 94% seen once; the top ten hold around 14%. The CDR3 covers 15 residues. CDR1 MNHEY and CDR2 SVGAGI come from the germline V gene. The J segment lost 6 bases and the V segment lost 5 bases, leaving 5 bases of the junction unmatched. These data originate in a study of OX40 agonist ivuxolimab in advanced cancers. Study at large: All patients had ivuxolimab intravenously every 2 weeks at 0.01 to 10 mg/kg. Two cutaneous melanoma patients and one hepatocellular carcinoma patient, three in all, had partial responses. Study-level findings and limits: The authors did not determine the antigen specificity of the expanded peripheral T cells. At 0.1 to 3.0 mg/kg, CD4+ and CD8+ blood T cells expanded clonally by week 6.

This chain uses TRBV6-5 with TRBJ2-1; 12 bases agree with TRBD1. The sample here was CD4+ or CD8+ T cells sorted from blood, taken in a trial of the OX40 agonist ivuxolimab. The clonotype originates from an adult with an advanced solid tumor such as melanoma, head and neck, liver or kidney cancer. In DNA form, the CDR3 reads TGTGCCAGCAGTCCCGGGACAGGGGGCTTCAATGAGCAGTTCTTC. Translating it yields CASSPGTGGFNEQFF.